This TCR beta chain was recorded in a study of glioma-infiltrating T cells after dendritic cell vaccination. Study information: Dendritic cell vaccination trial patients had either newly diagnosed or recurrent glioblastoma. The vaccine used monocyte-derived dendritic cells pulsed overnight with autologous tumor lysate.

The PCR used 60 V beta and 13 J beta primers. Libraries were prepared by immunoSEQ multiplex PCR; TCRdb keeps only in-frame clonotypes and omits some of them. The table lists 55,000 to 75,000 clones, roughly 83% of them singletons, with 15% to 18% in the top ten. Time point defined: after dendritic cell vaccination, including at tumor progression/relapse. All glioblastoma patients lacked an isocitrate dehydrogenase mutation. Per the germline V gene, CDR1 is MNHEY and CDR2 is SMNVEV (reference sequence). Losses at the gene ends were 0 bases for V and 5 bases for J; bases not matched to a gene: 0. This CDR3 has 14 amino acids.

This TCR was recovered from a human donor with glioblastoma. This sequence joins TRBV27 and TRBJ2-3; TRBD1 matches 9 bases. Sequences were derived from blood, sampled after dendritic cell vaccination. The CDR3 is CASSLSDRGDTQYF. The CDR3 nucleotides are TGTGCCAGCAGTTTATCGGACAGGGGAGATACGCAGTATTTT.